The 10 T cell receptor beta chains listed next were all sequenced from one sample in a study of shared clonotypes between healthy human individuals. The table came from immunoSEQ multiplex PCR; TCRdb's copy has only in-frame clones and leaves some out. The sample lists over 400,000 clones; approximately 95% were seen once. The sequenced material came from naive CD4+ T cells sorted from blood. Noted subset: CD45RA+ positively selected. These receptors all come from a woman between 25 and 40 years old in good health.

The rearrangement joins TRBV28 to TRBJ2-1; D is ambiguous. The CDR3 covers 13 residues. The germline V gene encodes CDR1 MDHEN and CDR2 SYDVKM. The V and J ends lost 8 bases and 0 bases respectively, with 8 bases between them. The CDR3 DNA is TGTGCCAGCTCAGATCACTCCTACAATGAGCAGTTCTTC. This translates into CASSDHSYNEQFF.

This clone was counted a single time. The chain is built from TRBV4-1 and TRBJ2-2; TRBD2 is a possible D gene (6 bases). Germline V gene data show CDR1 as MGHRA and CDR2 as YSYEKL. There are 16 residues in the CDR3. Trimming stripped 4 bases from V and 2 bases from J, with 14 bases between. This chain's CDR3 is CASSLAGTRNTGELFF. The CDR3 DNA reads TGCGCCAGCAGCCTAGCCGGGACTCGTAACACCGGGGAGCTGTTTTTT.

The V and J genes are TRBV19 and TRBJ2-2, with D possibly called TRBD1 or TRBD2 (5 bases each). V was shortened by 9 bases and J by 4 bases, with 21 bases between the two germline ends. The CDR3 runs to 16 residues. CDR1 and CDR2 (germline): LNHDA, SQIVND (reference sequence). CDR3 DNA sequence: TGTGCCAGCGAAAAGGGACGCAGGCCTAGCACCGGGGAGCTGTTTTTT. Translation gives CASEKGRRPSTGELFF.

The CDR3 region has the DNA TGTGCCAGCTCAGACGGACTAGCGGGCTCCTACGAGCAGTACTTC. Protein product: CASSDGLAGSYEQYF. The V and J genes are TRBV18 and TRBJ2-5, with 11 bases lining up with TRBD2. The J call is in doubt because the DNA end fits TRBJ2-7 better. The CDR3 consists of 15 residues. Germline V lookup: CDR1 KGHSH, CDR2 LQKENI.

This clone appeared once. The chain has TRBV15 and TRBJ1-2; TRBD1 might be the D (5 bases). Looked up from germline, CDR1 is LNHNV and CDR2 is YYDKDF (reference sequence). The CDR3 consists of 14 residues. V shed 4 bases and J shed 4 bases, with 13 bases lying between them. CDR3 DNA: TGTGCCACCAGCACGCGTCGGGACCCCTATGGCTACACCTTC. This encodes CATSTRRDPYGYTF.

This clone appeared once. The rearrangement uses TRBV5-4 and TRBJ1-4; maybe TRBD1 (5 bases). V gave up 1 base and J gave up 8 bases, with 15 bases separating them. This CDR3 contains 15 residues. Germline V gives CDR1 SGHNT, CDR2 YYREEE (reference sequence). The CDR3 region is CASSLMVQGEEKLFF. In nucleotides, the CDR3 is TGTGCCAGCAGCTTGATGGTGCAGGGAGAAGAAAAACTGTTTTTT.

The genes are TRBV5-1 and TRBJ2-1; D call uncertain. Trimming left V 0 bases short and J 5 bases short, with 9 bases between. In germline, CDR1 is SGHRS, CDR2 YFSETQ. The CDR3 spans 14 residues. The CDR3 DNA is TGCGCCAGCAGCTTGGAAGGCCTTAACAATGAGCAGTTCTTC. This codes for CASSLEGLNNEQFF.

Points on this clone: Other DNA sequences in the sample encode the same CDR3. In nucleotides, the CDR3 is TGTGCCAGCAGCGTAGGACTAGCGGGAGCAGAGACCCAGTACTTC. It codes for CASSVGLAGAETQYF. The J gene is TRBJ2-5, the V gene TRBV9; 12 bases map to TRBD2. V was pared by 0 bases and J by 4 bases, with 1 base of the junction left unmatched. CDR1 is SGDLS, CDR2 YYNGEE, per germline. This CDR3 comprises 15 residues. Full variable domain (rest looked up from reference TRBV9 and TRBJ2-5): DSGVTQTPKHLITATGQRVTLRCSPRSGDLSVYWYQQSLDQGLQFLIQYYNGEERAKGNILERFSAQQFPDLHSELNLSSLELGDSALYFCASSVGLAGAETQYFGPGTRLLVL.

This clone was picked up a small number of times. The V call is TRBV2, the J call TRBJ1-5, with D perhaps TRBD1 (5 bases). CDR3 length: 15 amino acids. Germline lookup yields CDR1 SNHLY and CDR2 FYNNEI. Trimming cost V 6 bases and J 4 bases, with 16 bases left between them. The CDR3 region is CASRATGTVNQPQHF. The CDR3 bases are TGTGCCAGCAGGGCAACCGGGACGGTTAATCAGCCCCAGCATTTT.

The chain combines TRBV7-9 with TRBJ2-2; the match to TRBD2 covers 10 bases. This CDR3 contains 17 residues. Germline V gene data show CDR1 as SEHNR and CDR2 as FQNEAQ (reference sequence). V was pared by 1 base and J by 5 bases, with 7 bases of the junction left unmatched. Written as DNA, the CDR3 is TGTGCCAGCAGCTTAGGTCTAGCGGGAGTTTCTACCGGGGAGCTGTTTTTT. Its translation is CASSLGLAGVSTGELFF.